Presented here are 18 T cell receptor beta chains from one specimen sequenced in a study of cytomegalovirus exposure and HLA in healthy donors. PCR amplification relied on 60 Vbeta primers (plus 13 Jbeta primers). Repertoires were generated with immunoSEQ multiplex PCR, while TCRdb's copy carries only in-frame clones and drops some. The sample has approximately 130,000 clones; more than 70% are singletons. The sequenced sample consisted of PBMCs. The receptor source for this set is a woman aged 25 to 45 in good health and CMV-seropositive.

The rearrangement links TRBV6-6 to TRBJ1-1; a weak D match, TRBD1 (5 bases). The V gene lost 5 bases and the J gene lost 2 bases, with 18 bases spanning the gap. Per germline, CDR1 MNHNY and CDR2 SVGAGI (reference sequence). This CDR3 comprises 16 residues. The CDR3 bases are TGTGCCAGCAGTACCTCCCCTAGCGGGACTAACACTGAAGCTTTCTTT. Its protein is CASSTSPSGTNTEAFF.

The chain links TRBV15 to TRBJ1-1; the match to TRBD1 covers 7 bases. V lost 5 bases to trimming and J lost 3 bases; unmatched junction nucleotides: 9. The CDR3 sequence is 15 residues long. Germline assignment: CDR1 LNHNV and CDR2 YYDKDF (reference sequence). This CDR3 is CATSGRGDSYTEAFF. The DNA of the CDR3 is TGTGCCACCAGCGGAAGGGGGGACAGCTACACTGAAGCTTTCTTT. Variable domain in full (rest from reference TRBV15 and TRBJ1-1): DAMVIQNPRYQVTQFGKPVTLSCSQTLNHNVMYWYQQKSSQAPKLLFHYYDKDFNNEADTPDNFQSRRPNTSFCFLDIRSPGLGDTAMYLCATSGRGDSYTEAFFGQGTRLTVV.

This clone turned up a few times. V and J are TRBV4-2 and TRBJ1-2; 8 bases line up with TRBD1. In germline, CDR1 is LGHNA, CDR2 YNFKEQ. V lost 7 bases, J lost 3 bases, and 7 bases stayed unmatched. The CDR3 covers 14 residues. The CDR3 DNA follows: TGTGCCAGCAACCCCTCGGACAGGGACTATGGCTACACCTTC. This sequence encodes CASNPSDRDYGYTF.

The chain links TRBV27 to TRBJ1-2; 7 bases align to TRBD1. V trimming: 3 bases; J trimming: 2 bases; junction bases outside the gene matches: 9. CDR1 MNHEY and CDR2 SMNVEV come from the germline V gene (reference sequence). The CDR3 sequence is 16 residues long. This chain's CDR3 is CASSFIPLTGNYGYTF. The CDR3 DNA reads TGTGCCAGCAGTTTCATACCCCTGACAGGGAACTATGGCTACACCTTC.

The gene calls are TRBV2 and TRBJ2-3; TRBD1 might be the D (6 bases). This CDR3 is 14 amino acids long. Trimming removed 4 bases at V and 3 bases at J, with 11 bases between. Per germline, CDR1 SNHLY and CDR2 FYNNEI. The CDR3 sequence is CASSGRTETDTQYF. The CDR3 nucleotides read TGTGCCAGCAGTGGGAGGACAGAGACAGATACGCAGTATTTT.

This chain joins TRBV9 and TRBJ2-3; TRBD1 is a possible D gene (6 bases). The CDR3 has 16 amino acids. Trimming shortened V by 4 bases and J by 2 bases, and 17 bases separated the two germline ends. The germline CDR1 and CDR2 sequences are SGDLS and YYNGEE. DNA of the CDR3: TGTGCCAGCAGCCCCCTCGGGACATCGTTCACAGATACGCAGTATTTT. Protein sequence: CASSPLGTSFTDTQYF.

Only one count was recorded for this clone. The V and J genes are TRBV28 and TRBJ2-1; 8 bases fit TRBD1. Germline lookup yields CDR1 MDHEN and CDR2 SYDVKM. CDR3 length: 15 amino acids. The ends lost 6 bases at V and 7 bases at J; junction bases unmatched: 11. The CDR3 DNA reads TGTGCCAGCAGCTCAGGGGGCGCCGGGAGAAATGAGCAGTTCTTC. Translated, it gives CASSSGGAGRNEQFF.

The chain uses TRBV10-3 and TRBJ2-7; TRBD1 is a possible D gene (5 bases). The germline CDR1 and CDR2 sequences are ENHRY and SYGVKD. Trimming cost V 10 bases and J 6 bases, with 19 bases left between them. The CDR3 runs to 13 residues. The CDR3 region is CATVQGVPGEQYF. For the CDR3, the DNA is TGTGCCACCGTTCAGGGCGTACCAGGCGAGCAGTACTTC.

The V gene is TRBV7-9, the J gene TRBJ1-5; 7 positions agree with TRBD1. This CDR3 is built from 15 residues. Germline V gene data show CDR1 as SEHNR and CDR2 as FQNEAQ (reference sequence). The junction had 8 bases not matched to a gene; V was cut back by 5 bases and J by 4 bases. The CDR3 sequence: CASSRTGLLNQPQHF. The CDR3 region has the DNA TGTGCCAGCAGCCGGACAGGTCTCTTAAATCAGCCCCAGCATTTT.

The chain employs TRBV6-1 and TRBJ2-2, with unresolved D. The V gene's germline CDR1 is MNHNS and CDR2 SASEGT. There are 15 residues in the CDR3. The DNA for the CDR3 is TGTGCTTCCTGTGCCGGGTTGCCCCTTACCGGGGAGCTGTTTTTT. Protein product: CASCAGLPLTGELFF.

This rearrangement joins TRBV5-1 to TRBJ1-2; possibly TRBD1 for D (6 bases). The CDR3 spans 13 residues. The germline V gene has CDR1 SGHRS and CDR2 YFSETQ. The V and J ends lost 4 bases and 3 bases respectively, with 10 bases between them. The CDR3 region is CASSPQGDYGYTF. CDR3 DNA: TGCGCCAGCAGCCCACAGGGCGACTATGGCTACACCTTC.

CDR3 protein: CASSSTQFQGRGEKLFF. CDR3 DNA sequence: TGTGCCAGCAGTTCTACACAATTCCAGGGGAGGGGTGAAAAACTGTTTTTT. The rearrangement links TRBV28 to TRBJ1-4; the D gene is possibly TRBD1 (6 bases). Per germline, CDR1 MDHEN and CDR2 SYDVKM. The V end lost 4 bases, the J end lost 7 bases, and 22 bases lay between the germline ends. This CDR3 has 17 amino acids.

The chain combines TRBV11-2 with TRBJ2-7; D uncertain. The CDR3 is 14 residues long. Germline V CDR1 and CDR2: SGHAT, FQNNGV. The V end lost 4 bases, the J end lost 0 bases, and 10 bases lay between the germline ends. CDR3 amino acids: CASSSVAASYEQYF. The DNA for the CDR3 is TGTGCCAGCAGCTCCGTGGCTGCCTCCTACGAGCAGTACTTC.

The chain combines TRBV29-1 with TRBJ1-1, with 7 bases aligning to TRBD1. Germline V gives CDR1 SQVTM, CDR2 ANQGSEA. The CDR3 extends over 13 amino acids. V was pared by 7 bases and J by 2 bases, with 7 bases of the junction left unmatched. CDR3 sequence: CSGLGQFNTEAFF. The CDR3 coding sequence is TGCAGCGGCCTGGGACAGTTCAACACTGAAGCTTTCTTT.

This clone was recorded only once. This chain connects TRBV4-1 to TRBJ2-2; TRBD1 is a possible D gene (5 bases). Germline V gives CDR1 MGHRA, CDR2 YSYEKL. V lost 4 bases and J 0 bases, leaving 15 bases between the germline ends. The CDR3 is made up of 17 amino acids. As DNA, the CDR3 is TGCGCCAGCAGCCGAATCCTGGCAGGGACGAACACCGGGGAGCTGTTTTTT. Translation: CASSRILAGTNTGELFF.

The chain is built from TRBV6-1 and TRBJ1-2; D not certain. The V end was cut by 1 base, the J end by 0 bases, with 6 bases between. The CDR3 runs to 14 residues. Looked up from germline, CDR1 is MNHNS and CDR2 is SASEGT. The CDR3 sequence is CASSEDPANYGYTF. As DNA, the CDR3 is TGTGCCAGCAGTGAAGATCCAGCTAACTATGGCTACACCTTC.

The chain is built from TRBV28 and TRBJ1-5, with 11 bases matching TRBD1. The germline V gene has CDR1 MDHEN and CDR2 SYDVKM. After removal of 7 bases from V and 2 bases from J, the junction contained 13 bases not matched to a gene. This CDR3 is built from 18 residues. CDR3 in DNA: TGTGCCAGCATATGGACAGGGGGCGGGGGAGGTCGCAATCAGCCCCAGCATTTT. Translated, it gives CASIWTGGGGGRNQPQHF.

The chain couples TRBV29-1 to TRBJ1-2; a possible D gene is TRBD1 (6 bases). The CDR3 is 14 residues long. CDR1 and CDR2 (germline): SQVTM, ANQGSEA. The V end was cut by 4 bases, the J end by 3 bases, with 15 bases between. The CDR3 coding sequence is TGCAGCGTTGTCAGTCGGACAGCTGACTATGGCTACACCTTC. As protein: CSVVSRTADYGYTF.